One T cell receptor beta chain is described in this entry. What it recognizes is unknown. Reverse transcription of roughly 0.5 to 1 ug RNA was carried out with random hexamers. Multiplex immunoSEQ PCR targeted 54 Vbeta and 13 Jbeta TCR beta segments. MiXCR, run by TCRdb on the immunoSEQ multiplex PCR reads, gives a single entry per CDR3 protein. The table lists 400,000 to 550,000 distinct CDR3 sequences, approximately 89% of them singletons, with roughly 0.1% in the top ten. This sample is part of a study of CD8 T cells in Susac syndrome. Study conclusions and caveats: A relatively small number of individuals underwent TCR sequencing and HLA analysis.

Peripheral blood CD8+ and CD4+ T cells were profiled by TCR beta sequencing. TEMRA cells were FACS-enriched, while CD8+ and CD4+ T cells were negatively isolated. Trimming left V 7 bases short and J 5 bases short, with 9 bases between. This CDR3 has 11 residues. Per the germline V gene, CDR1 is SNHLY and CDR2 is FYNNEI. The source of this sequence is a human donor with multiple sclerosis. This chain joins TRBV2 and TRBJ2-7; weak D call: TRBD2 (6 bases). Sequencing was carried out using CD8+ T cells from PBMCs. The CDR3 here is CASTRLDEQYF. DNA for the CDR3: TGTGCCAGCACCAGACTAGACGAGCAGTACTTC.